The 7 T cell receptor beta chains presented below share a single source sample, sequenced in a study of T cell repertoires in cytomegalovirus infection. What these receptors recognize is not known. TCRdb reprocessed the reads with MiXCR, giving one entry per CDR3 protein. This sample has some 350,000 distinct CDR3 sequences, with 25% to 30% found just once. Here the sequenced sample was cultured PBMCs, taken from culture after CMV antigen stimulation. The origin of the receptors is a human donor in good health (CMV status not recorded). Some clones in this sample may be carry-over from other donors' samples.

This sequence joins TRBV28 and TRBJ1-2; the D gene is possibly TRBD1 (5 bases). V lost 7 bases, J lost 0 bases, and 9 bases lay in between. The CDR3 length is 13 residues. Germline assignment: CDR1 MDHEN and CDR2 SYDVKM. Written as DNA, the CDR3 is TGTGCCAGCAACAGGCCCCCTAACTATGGCTACACCTTC. This gives the protein CASNRPPNYGYTF.

This clonotype was seen at least ten times. The chain uses TRBV28 and TRBJ2-3, with a possible D match to TRBD2 (5 bases). The length of the CDR3 is 18 residues. Germline values: CDR1 MDHEN, CDR2 SYDVKM. Trimming cost V 4 bases and J 3 bases, with 23 bases left between them. The CDR3 is CASSSPHWGESITDTQYF. CDR3 nucleotides: TGTGCCAGCAGTTCACCTCACTGGGGAGAGTCAATTACAGATACGCAGTATTTT. The whole variable domain, remainder taken from reference TRBV28 and TRBJ2-3, is DVKVTQSSRYLVKRTGEKVFLECVQDMDHENMFWYRQDPGLGLRLIYFSYDVKMKEKGDIPEGYSVSREKKERFSLILESASTNQTSMYLCASSSPHWGESITDTQYFGPGTRLTVL.

V usage is TRBV15 and J usage is TRBJ2-1; 8 positions agree with TRBD2. The CDR3 is 14 amino acids. The ends lost 1 base at V and 6 bases at J; junction bases unmatched: 2. Germline values: CDR1 LNHNV, CDR2 YYDKDF (reference sequence). In DNA, the CDR3 is TGTGCCACCAGCAGAGTTCGGGGGGGCAATGAGCAGTTCTTC. Its protein is CATSRVRGGNEQFF.

A few counts support this clonotype. The chain links TRBV7-9 to TRBJ2-7; a weak D match, TRBD2 (5 bases). The ends were cut back, 3 bases at V and 4 bases at J, with 13 bases in the middle. The CDR3 has 14 amino acids. Germline V gene lookup returns CDR1 SEHNR and CDR2 FQNEAQ (reference sequence). The CDR3 region is CASSFTGKDYEQYF. CDR3 sequence (DNA): TGTGCCAGCAGCTTTACCGGGAAAGATTACGAGCAGTACTTC. The whole variable domain, remainder taken from reference TRBV7-9 and TRBJ2-7, is DTGVSQNPRHKITKRGQNVTFRCDPISEHNRLYWYRQTLGQGPEFLTYFQNEAQLEKSRLLSDRFSAERPKGSFSTLEIQRTEQGDSAMYLCASSFTGKDYEQYFGPGTRLTVT.

This clonotype appeared a few times. The gene calls are TRBV20-1 and TRBJ2-2, with TRBD2 matching over 13 bases. V lost 6 bases and J lost 0; bases outside the gene matches: 4. CDR3 length equals 16 residues. CDR1 and CDR2 from the germline V gene are DFQATT and SNEGSKA (reference sequence). Here the CDR3 DNA reads TGCAGTGCCCAACTAGCGGGGGGGACGAACACCGGGGAGCTGTTTTTT. As protein: CSAQLAGGTNTGELFF.

This clonotype was recorded only once. V and J are TRBV10-3 and TRBJ1-5; the D is unclear. The CDR3 is 14 amino acids. CDR1 and CDR2 from the germline V gene are ENHRY and SYGVKD. The V gene lost 6 bases and the J gene lost 5 bases, with 14 bases spanning the gap. This CDR3 is CAIRGLGSDQPQHF. CDR3 DNA sequence: TGTGCCATCAGGGGTCTAGGAAGTGATCAGCCCCAGCATTTT.

This clonotype showed up just a few times. The rearrangement joins TRBV19 to TRBJ2-3; 12 nucleotides match TRBD2. Germline V gene data show CDR1 as LNHDA and CDR2 as SQIVND (reference sequence). This CDR3 region has 15 residues. The V gene end was trimmed by 5 bases and the J gene end by 4 bases; junction bases not matched to a gene: 4. CDR3 loop: CASSATSGRSDTQYF. In DNA, the CDR3 is TGTGCCAGTAGTGCGACTAGCGGGAGATCAGATACGCAGTATTTT.